Below, 4 T cell receptor beta chains from the same sample are listed, as sequenced in a study of OX40 agonist ivuxolimab in advanced cancers. The assay was immunoSEQ multiplex PCR, and TCRdb's table has in-frame clones only and misses some. The sample comprises 73,000 or so clones, around 86% of which are singletons, and approximately 0.66% rests with the top ten. The sample was CD4+ or CD8+ T cells sorted from blood, taken in a trial of the OX40 agonist ivuxolimab. Every receptor here comes from an adult with an advanced solid tumor such as melanoma, head and neck, liver or kidney cancer.

The genes are TRBV18 and TRBJ1-4, with 7 bases fitting TRBD1. The CDR3 contains 16 residues. Germline V gene lookup returns CDR1 KGHSH and CDR2 LQKENI. V was clipped by 4 bases and J by 4 bases; unmatched bases: 9. CDR3 sequence (DNA): TGTGCCAGCTCACTTAGAGGACAGGCGGATAATGAAAAACTGTTTTTT. Residues: CASSLRGQADNEKLFF.

The chain employs TRBV28 and TRBJ2-5, with TRBD2 as a possible D gene (6 bases). Per germline, CDR1 MDHEN and CDR2 SYDVKM. The V and J ends lost 6 bases and 10 bases respectively, with 12 bases between them. CDR3 length equals 11 residues. The CDR3 region is CASRFLGGQYF. In nucleotides, the CDR3 is TGTGCCAGCAGATTTTTGGGGGGCCAGTACTTC.

The rearrangement joins TRBV14 to TRBJ1-2; D may be TRBD1 (6 bases). CDR3 length: 16 residues. CDR1 and CDR2 (germline): SGHDN, FVKESK. V lost 0 bases, J lost 8 bases, and 19 bases lay in between. The CDR3 protein is CASSQDGGTSGRGYTF. CDR3 nucleotides: TGTGCCAGCAGCCAAGATGGGGGCACCTCGGGTAGAGGCTACACCTTC.

The genes are TRBV5-1 and TRBJ2-3, with unresolved D. The CDR3 consists of 12 residues. The V and J ends lost 4 bases and 2 bases respectively, with 5 bases between them. Germline V gene sequence: CDR1 SGHRS, CDR2 YFSETQ. The CDR3 DNA reads as TGCGCCAGCAGCCCGAACACAGATACGCAGTATTTT. Translation: CASSPNTDTQYF.